A single sample is the source of the 27 T cell receptor beta chains below, sequenced in a study of neoadjuvant anti-PD-1 for oral cavity cancer. The assay was immunoSEQ multiplex PCR, and TCRdb's table has in-frame clones only and misses some. The sample holds fewer than 10,000 clones, around 70% seen once. Specified time point: after neoadjuvant nivolumab, at surgical resection. The specimen comprised PBMCs, sampled after nivolumab (anti-PD-1) treatment. Receptors originate from a person between 35 and 79 years old with oral cavity squamous cell carcinoma.

Regarding this clone: Additional DNA sequences in this sample encode the identical CDR3. The chain is built from TRBV5-4 and TRBJ1-1, with 9 bases aligning to TRBD1. Germline-derived CDR1 and CDR2 are SGHNT and YYREEE (reference sequence). Trimming at V came to 4 bases and at J to 2 bases, leaving 6 bases not matched to a gene. This CDR3 contains 15 residues. The CDR3 loop is CASSPGQGGNTEAFF. In nucleotides, the CDR3 is TGTGCCAGCAGCCCGGGACAGGGAGGTAACACTGAAGCTTTCTTT.

The gene calls are TRBV7-3 and TRBJ2-2; 8 bases are a match to TRBD1. The ends lost 5 bases at V and 4 bases at J; junction bases unmatched: 9. This CDR3 comprises 16 residues. Germline loops: CDR1 SGHTA, CDR2 FQGTGA. The CDR3 here is CASSPGQGARTGELFF. The CDR3 DNA sequence: TGTGCCAGCAGCCCAGGACAGGGCGCGCGCACCGGGGAGCTGTTTTTT.

This clone came up a few times. The CDR3 DNA reads as TGTGCCAGCAGTTTCCTCCTAGGGACCTACGAGCAGTACTTC. Translation: CASSFLLGTYEQYF. This chain connects TRBV28 to TRBJ2-7, with no clear D. Trimming shortened V by 3 bases and J by 2 bases, and 11 bases separated the two germline ends. The germline V gene encodes CDR1 MDHEN and CDR2 SYDVKM. The CDR3 spans 14 residues.

V is TRBV7-9 and J is TRBJ2-7; 7 nucleotides line up with TRBD1. V shed 5 bases and J 5 bases; nucleotides not matched to a gene: 12. The CDR3 has 15 amino acids. Germline-derived CDR1 and CDR2 are SEHNR and FQNEAQ (reference sequence). DNA for the CDR3: TGTGCCAGCAGCCTAGGAACAGGGGAAGTCGACGAGCAGTACTTC. Translating it yields CASSLGTGEVDEQYF.

V and J are TRBV19 and TRBJ1-1; D remains unclear. The length of the CDR3 is 14 residues. CDR1 is LNHDA, CDR2 SQIVND, per germline (reference sequence). V was shortened by 0 bases and J by 6 bases, with 11 bases between the two germline ends. In nucleotides, the CDR3 is TGTGCCAGTAGTATAGATCGCGGGGAACCTGAAGCTTTCTTT. Amino acids: CASSIDRGEPEAFF. Filled out from reference TRBV19 and TRBJ1-1, the complete variable domain reads DGGITQSPKYLFRKEGQNVTLSCEQNLNHDAMYWYRQDPGQGLRLIYYSQIVNDFQKGDIAEGYSVSREKKESFPLTVTSAQKNPTAFYLCASSIDRGEPEAFFGQGTRLTVV.

The CDR3 is CASSRDRDTEAFF. The CDR3 bases are TGTGCCAGCAGCCGGGACCGTGACACTGAAGCTTTCTTT. The J gene is TRBJ1-1, the V gene TRBV11-3; weak D call: TRBD1 (5 bases). The CDR3 length is 13 residues. Trimming cost V 5 bases and J 3 bases, with 10 bases left between them. Germline V CDR1 and CDR2: SGHNT, YENEEA. Based on the CDR3 plus reference TRBV11-3 and TRBJ1-1, the full variable domain is EAGVVQSPRYKIIEKKQPVAFWCNPISGHNTLYWYLQNLGQGPELLIRYENEEAVDDSQLPKDRFSAERLKGVDSTLKIQPAELGDSAVYLCASSRDRDTEAFFGQGTRLTVV.

J is TRBJ2-3 and V is TRBV5-1; D may correspond to TRBD1 or TRBD2 (5 bases each). This CDR3 contains 18 residues. The V gene's germline CDR1 is SGHRS and CDR2 YFSETQ. Trimming cost V 0 bases and J 2 bases, with 19 bases left between them. CDR3 nucleotide sequence: TGCGCCAGCAGCTTGGGGCTAACAACCGGGACCTTCACAGATACGCAGTATTTT. Translating gives CASSLGLTTGTFTDTQYF.

The J gene is TRBJ2-3, the V gene TRBV7-9, with D possibly called TRBD1 or TRBD2 (6 bases each). With 5 bases removed from V and 6 bases from J, the gap between germline ends came to 15 bases. This CDR3 has 14 amino acids. Germline V CDR1 and CDR2: SEHNR, FQNEAQ (reference sequence). CDR3 residues: CASSPGGRDDTQYF. The CDR3 DNA reads as TGTGCCAGCAGCCCCGGGGGCAGGGATGATACGCAGTATTTT.

This clone is a singleton in its sample. The rearrangement uses TRBV25-1 and TRBJ1-2; TRBD1 matches at 7 bases. This CDR3 spans 12 amino acids. The junction had 8 bases not matched to a gene; V was cut back by 8 bases and J by 8 bases. In germline, CDR1 is MGHDK, CDR2 SYGVNS. As DNA, the CDR3 is TGTGCCAGCCGAGGACAGGTTAAGGGCTACACCTTC. It is translated as CASRGQVKGYTF.

The chain links TRBV5-5 to TRBJ2-7; TRBD1 matches 7 bases. Unmatched junction bases numbered 2, after V lost 5 bases and J lost 0 bases. The CDR3 runs to 13 residues. Germline V CDR1 and CDR2: SGHKS, YYEKEE (reference sequence). The CDR3 coding sequence is TGTGCCAGCAGTAGACAGGGCTCCTACGAGCAGTACTTC. Translating gives CASSRQGSYEQYF.

This sequence joins TRBV6-5 and TRBJ2-7, with D tentatively TRBD2 (6 bases). The CDR3 has 14 amino acids. Looked up from germline, CDR1 is MNHEY and CDR2 is SVGAGI. Deletions cut 6 bases from V and 6 bases from J, with 18 bases between. The CDR3 is CASRAGQEGAEQYF. In DNA, the CDR3 is TGTGCCAGCAGGGCGGGGCAGGAAGGAGCCGAGCAGTACTTC.

The chain employs TRBV5-1 and TRBJ2-3; 7 nucleotides match TRBD1. The germline CDR1 and CDR2 sequences are SGHRS and YFSETQ. The ends lost 3 bases at V and 3 bases at J; junction bases unmatched: 10. This CDR3 contains 16 residues. CDR3 in amino acids: CASSSHPDRLTDTQYF. DNA for the CDR3: TGCGCCAGCAGCTCTCACCCGGACAGGTTAACAGATACGCAGTATTTT.

A few counts support this clone. The chain recombines TRBV7-2 with TRBJ2-7; D remains unclear. The CDR3 covers 15 residues. Trimming pared 0 bases from V and 3 bases from J, leaving 12 bases between. The germline V gene has CDR1 SGHTA and CDR2 FQGNSA. Here the CDR3 reads CASSLAAPPYYEQYF. The CDR3 bases are TGTGCCAGCAGCTTAGCAGCGCCACCATACTACGAGCAGTACTTC.

The DNA of the CDR3 is TGTGCCAGCAGCCCAACCGCGGGAGGGTCGTGGGAGCAGTTCTTC. Protein sequence: CASSPTAGGSWEQFF. The V and J genes are TRBV7-3 and TRBJ2-1, with 9 bases fitting TRBD2. Germline lookup yields CDR1 SGHTA and CDR2 FQGTGA. The CDR3 covers 15 residues. V lost 5 bases and J lost 10; bases outside the gene matches: 12. The full variable domain, in which reference TRBV7-3 and TRBJ2-1 provide the parts outside the CDR3, is GAGVSQTPSNKVTEKGKYVELRCDPISGHTALYWYRQSLGQGPEFLIYFQGTGAADDSGLPNDRFFAVRPEGSVSTLKIQRTERGDSAVYLCASSPTAGGSWEQFFGPGTRLTVL.

The chain recombines TRBV11-2 with TRBJ1-1; D may be TRBD1 (6 bases). The CDR3 spans 14 residues. V lost 4 bases, J lost 6 bases, and 15 bases lay in between. Germline V lookup: CDR1 SGHAT, CDR2 FQNNGV. CDR3 bases: TGTGCCAGCAGCTCTCAGGGGAGGAGCGCTGAAGCTTTCTTT. This translates into CASSSQGRSAEAFF.

This chain uses TRBV6-1 with TRBJ2-3; D possibly corresponds to TRBD1 (6 bases). CDR3 length: 16 residues. V gave up 6 bases and J gave up 3 bases, with 19 bases separating them. Germline CDR1 is MNHNS and CDR2 is SASEGT. This chain's CDR3 is CASRERTGYGTDTQYF. The DNA of the CDR3 is TGTGCCAGCAGAGAAAGAACAGGGTACGGGACAGATACGCAGTATTTT.

The V and J genes are TRBV29-1 and TRBJ1-1; tentatively, D is TRBD1 (6 bases). This CDR3 region has 12 residues. V lost 0 bases to trimming and J lost 4 bases, with 6 bases between them. Germline CDR1 reads SQVTM; CDR2 reads ANQGSEA. In DNA form, the CDR3 reads TGCAGCGTTGAAGACAGGGGCACTGAAGCTTTCTTT. It codes for CSVEDRGTEAFF.

The chain links TRBV19 to TRBJ2-3; D not certain. The CDR3 covers 17 residues. The V gene lost 3 bases and the J gene lost 4 bases, with 20 bases spanning the gap. Germline loops: CDR1 LNHDA, CDR2 SQIVND (reference sequence). CDR3 protein: CASSMARGHKGPDTQYF. The CDR3 nucleotides read TGTGCCAGTAGTATGGCCCGAGGTCATAAGGGCCCAGATACGCAGTATTTT.

This clone came up a few times. The chain carries TRBV6-5 and TRBJ2-7; a weak D match, TRBD1 (6 bases). The CDR3 totals 14 residues. Germline V gives CDR1 MNHEY, CDR2 SVGAGI. V lost 0 bases to trimming and J lost 6 bases, with 12 bases between them. The CDR3: CASSYSYRAGEQYF. CDR3 bases: TGTGCCAGCAGTTACTCATACAGGGCGGGCGAGCAGTACTTC.

The V and J genes are TRBV7-7 and TRBJ2-5; D perhaps matches TRBD2 (7 bases). Germline loops: CDR1 SSHAT, CDR2 FNYEAQ (reference sequence). V was shortened by 7 bases and J by 3 bases, with 24 bases between the two germline ends. This CDR3 is 17 amino acids long. CDR3 loop: CASILKGGGPTKETQYF. The CDR3 DNA is TGTGCCAGCATCCTAAAAGGGGGGGGACCAACGAAAGAGACCCAGTACTTC.

CDR3 loop: CSVHRGKTTEAFF. In DNA, the CDR3 is TGCAGCGTTCACAGGGGTAAGACTACTGAAGCTTTCTTT. J is TRBJ1-1 and V is TRBV29-1; 7 bases match TRBD1. Germline loops: CDR1 SQVTM, CDR2 ANQGSEA. There are 13 residues in the CDR3. V gave up 5 bases and J gave up 5 bases; unmatched junction bases: 8.

The genes are TRBV4-2 and TRBJ2-3; D is ambiguous. The CDR3 runs to 12 residues. Germline V gene lookup returns CDR1 LGHNA and CDR2 YNFKEQ. V was trimmed by 5 bases and J by 5 bases, leaving 8 bases between them. The CDR3 sequence: CASSSPKDTQYF. The DNA of the CDR3 is TGTGCCAGCAGCTCCCCCAAAGATACGCAGTATTTT.

The rearrangement uses TRBV4-1 and TRBJ2-1; D might be TRBD2 (5 bases). CDR3 length: 16 amino acids. The V and J ends lost 1 base and 0 bases respectively, with 10 bases between them. Germline assignment: CDR1 MGHRA and CDR2 YSYEKL. The CDR3 region is CASSQAWELSYNEQFF. The CDR3 DNA reads TGCGCCAGCAGCCAAGCCTGGGAGCTCTCCTACAATGAGCAGTTCTTC.

The chain is built from TRBV5-4 and TRBJ2-1; a possible D gene is TRBD2 (5 bases). The CDR3 has 14 residues. The V end lost 5 bases, the J end lost 7 bases, and 16 bases lay between the germline ends. Germline values: CDR1 SGHNT, CDR2 YYREEE (reference sequence). This CDR3 is CASSTQGSGNEQFF. The CDR3 region has the DNA TGTGCCAGCAGTACCCAAGGGTCGGGGAATGAGCAGTTCTTC.

This clone was observed a few times. The rearrangement joins TRBV9 to TRBJ1-6, with a weak D call TRBD1 (6 bases). Germline V CDR1 and CDR2: SGDLS, YYNGEE. The V gene lost 5 bases and the J gene lost 7 bases, with 19 bases spanning the gap. The CDR3 consists of 16 residues. The CDR3 is CASSGVEGGQNSPLHF. DNA for the CDR3: TGTGCCAGCAGTGGGGTTGAGGGGGGACAAAATTCACCCCTCCACTTT.

The rearrangement links TRBV6-5 to TRBJ2-1, with 7 bases lining up with TRBD1. The germline CDR1 and CDR2 sequences are MNHEY and SVGAGI. Losses at the gene ends were 6 bases for V and 1 base for J; bases not matched to a gene: 6. The CDR3 runs to 15 residues. This chain's CDR3 is CASSRTGVSYNEQFF. The CDR3 region has the DNA TGTGCCAGCAGCCGCACAGGGGTTTCCTACAATGAGCAGTTCTTC.

The rearrangement links TRBV6-1 to TRBJ1-1; D unclear. The germline CDR1 and CDR2 sequences are MNHNS and SASEGT. V was trimmed by 6 bases and J by 9 bases, leaving 11 bases between them. The CDR3 runs to 11 residues. In nucleotides, the CDR3 is TGTGCCAGCAGGGACCCGGGGAAAGCTTTCTTT. This sequence encodes CASRDPGKAFF.